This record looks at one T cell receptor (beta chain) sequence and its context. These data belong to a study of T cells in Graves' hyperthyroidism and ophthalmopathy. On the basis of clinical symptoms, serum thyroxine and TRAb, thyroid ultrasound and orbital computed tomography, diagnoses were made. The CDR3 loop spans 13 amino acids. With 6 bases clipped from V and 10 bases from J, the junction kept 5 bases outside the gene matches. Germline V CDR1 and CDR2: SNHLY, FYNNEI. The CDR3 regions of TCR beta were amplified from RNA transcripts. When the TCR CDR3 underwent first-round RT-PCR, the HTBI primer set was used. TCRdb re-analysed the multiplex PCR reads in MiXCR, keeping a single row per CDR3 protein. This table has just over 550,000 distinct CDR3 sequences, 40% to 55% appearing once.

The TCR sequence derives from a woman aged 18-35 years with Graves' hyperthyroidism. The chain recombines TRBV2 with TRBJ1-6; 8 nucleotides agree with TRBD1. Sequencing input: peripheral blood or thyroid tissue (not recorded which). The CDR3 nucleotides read TGTGCCAGCAGGTGGACAGGGACATCACCCCTCCACTTT. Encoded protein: CASRWTGTSPLHF. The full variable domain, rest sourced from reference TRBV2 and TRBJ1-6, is EPEVTQTPSHQVTQMGQEVILRCVPISNHLYFYWYRQILGQKVEFLVSFYNNEISEKSEIFDDQFSVERPDGSNFTLKIRSTKLEDSAMYFCASRWTGTSPLHFGNGTRLTVT.